The clone carrying this T cell receptor beta chain has just a few counts. What it binds is unknown. The germline V gene has CDR1 LNHDA and CDR2 SQIVND (reference sequence). V shed 10 bases, J shed 5 bases, and the junction held 6 bases outside the gene matches. The CDR3 totals 12 residues. The data were taken from a study of TIL therapy for anti-PD-1-resistant metastatic lung cancer. Findings of the study overall: The cohort had more treatment-naive, never-smoker and oncogene-addicted patients than typical.

Documented time point: pre-treatment sample, taken before nivolumab and TIL therapy. Pleural nodules or supraclavicular lymph nodes made up most of the excised metastases sampled. Sequencing used immunoSEQ v3. Measured with immunoSEQ multiplex PCR; TCRdb has only the in-frame clones, and not every one. The data show approximately 12,000 clones, 58% seen once. The TCR comes from a person aged 25 to 80 with non-small cell lung cancer. The chain employs TRBV19 and TRBJ2-7; the match to TRBD1 covers 9 bases. The sample was tumor tissue, taken at baseline. This chain's CDR3 is CATGTGFNEQYF. The CDR3 region has the DNA TGTGCCACAGGGACAGGGTTCAACGAGCAGTACTTC. The full variable domain, completed using reference TRBV19 and TRBJ2-7, is DGGITQSPKYLFRKEGQNVTLSCEQNLNHDAMYWYRQDPGQGLRLIYYSQIVNDFQKGDIAEGYSVSREKKESFPLTVTSAQKNPTAFYLCATGTGFNEQYFGPGTRLTVT.